These 21 T cell receptor beta chains originate from one sample sequenced in a study of regulatory T cells in long-lasting Graves disease (dated by TCRdb to the early 2020s). What the time point label conveys for this sample: persistent/refractory GD, antithyroid drugs over 5 years with positive TRAb. RNA was extracted from PBMCs in TRIzol for both TCR sequencing and RNA sequencing. Libraries were built with multiplex PCR. Sequencing used an Illumina HiSeq 4000. iRepertoire HTBI primers and Arm-PCR amplification of CDR3 regions were used to construct TCR beta libraries. TCRdb reprocessed the public reads (quality trimming at Q25 with fastp, clone calling with MiXCR) and kept in-frame beta chains. Rows matching on CDR3 protein sequence are summarized as one entry with the most common DNA and genes. Across this sample there are hundreds of thousands of distinct CDR3 sequences, with roughly 20% seen only once. The ten largest make up under 9% of the sample.

The source material was peripheral blood mononuclear cells (PBMCs), sampled when the disease was refractory, from a patient treated with antithyroid drugs. The receptors were gathered from a female donor with Graves disease.

This clonotype was found many times. The chain uses TRBV7-8 and TRBJ2-7; tentatively, D is TRBD1 or TRBD2 (5 bases each). This CDR3 comprises 15 residues. Germline V gives CDR1 SGHVS, CDR2 FQNEAQ. The germline V and J ends were trimmed by 4 bases and 3 bases, with 16 bases remaining between them. The CDR3 nucleotides read TGTGCCAGCAGCTCCGGGACGGGGACGGTCTACGAGCAGTACTTC. As protein: CASSSGTGTVYEQYF.

This clonotype was seen a few times. This could be a read error, since a much larger clone is one nucleotide away. The chain uses TRBV28 and TRBJ2-7; TRBD1 matches 7 bases. Germline V gives CDR1 MDHEN, CDR2 SYDVKM. The CDR3 covers 15 residues. The CDR3 sequence: CVSSKRTQGVYEQYF. In nucleotides, the CDR3 is TGTGTCAGCAGTAAACGGACGCAGGGGGTCTACGAGCAGTACTTC.

This clonotype showed up many times. V is TRBV28 and J is TRBJ2-7; D is perhaps TRBD1 (6 bases). V was pared by 4 bases and J by 7 bases, with 14 bases between. The CDR3 runs to 13 residues. CDR1 and CDR2 (germline): MDHEN, SYDVKM. CDR3 sequence (DNA): TGTGCCAGCAGTTGGGGGACAAAGGGGGAGCAGTACTTC. This encodes CASSWGTKGEQYF.

In its sample, this clonotype was seen many times. The chain joins TRBV18 to TRBJ2-5, with a weak D call TRBD2 (5 bases). From germline, CDR1 is KGHSH and CDR2 LQKENI. The CDR3 is 14 residues long. Trimming took off 3 bases at V and 4 bases at J, with 12 bases between the two ends. CDR3 nucleotide sequence: TGTGCCAGCTCACCGACTCCTCGGGGAGAGACCCAGTACTTC. Its protein is CASSPTPRGETQYF.

This chain uses TRBV2 with TRBJ1-5, with a weak D call TRBD1 (6 bases). The CDR3 totals 13 residues. V was pared by 6 bases and J by 7 bases, with 13 bases between. Germline CDR1 and CDR2: SNHLY and FYNNEI. CDR3 region: CASSGAGDQPQHF. CDR3 bases: TGTGCCAGCAGCGGGGCAGGGGACCAGCCCCAGCATTTT.

The chain couples TRBV20-1 to TRBJ2-1; 9 bases are shared with TRBD2. The germline V gene has CDR1 DFQATT and CDR2 SNEGSKA (reference sequence). Trimming removed 7 bases from V and 7 bases from J; junction bases left unmatched: 11. The CDR3 has 14 residues. The CDR3 spells CSVDATSGGNEQFF. The DNA for the CDR3 is TGCAGTGTCGATGCGACTAGCGGAGGGAATGAGCAGTTCTTC.

This clonotype was detected ten times or more. This chain links TRBV27 with TRBJ2-7; D gene uncertain. Germline V CDR1 and CDR2: MNHEY, SMNVEV (reference sequence). CDR3 length equals 14 residues. Between the trimmed V and J ends, which lost 5 bases and 4 bases, there was a span of 15 bases. CDR3 residues: CASSPINRRYEQYF. CDR3 bases: TGTGCCAGCAGTCCAATTAACCGCAGATACGAGCAGTACTTC.

As for this clonotype: Sequence at one end of the junction differs from germline and may be a read error. This chain connects TRBV7-7 to TRBJ1-4; D uncertain. Looked up from germline, CDR1 is SSHAT and CDR2 is FNYEAQ (reference sequence). This CDR3 region has 19 residues. Written as DNA, the CDR3 is TGTGCTAGCAGCTTAGACTATCGTCCGTCCCCGAGAGCTAATGAAAAACTGTTTTTT. Translated, it gives CASSLDYRPSPRANEKLFF.

This chain links TRBV20-1 with TRBJ2-3; 11 bases align to TRBD2. V dropped 1 base and J dropped 6; count of bases not matched to a gene: 9. Germline-derived CDR1 and CDR2 are DFQATT and SNEGSKA (reference sequence). The CDR3 loop spans 16 amino acids. Here the CDR3 DNA reads TGCAGTGCTAGAGCTAAACTAGCGGGAGTAGGGGATACGCAGTATTTT. Amino acids: CSARAKLAGVGDTQYF.

This clonotype was picked up many times. V is TRBV6-9 and J is TRBJ2-7; D is undetermined. The CDR3 extends over 15 amino acids. The germline V gene has CDR1 MNHGY and CDR2 SVAAGI. V lost 3 bases and J lost 1, with 13 bases in between. The CDR3 is CASSYVGHSSYEQYF. Written as DNA, the CDR3 is TGTGCCAGCAGTTACGTAGGGCACTCTTCCTACGAGCAGTACTTC.

This clonotype occurred many times. This chain uses TRBV29-1 with TRBJ1-2; a possible D gene is TRBD1 (6 bases). The germline CDR1 and CDR2 sequences are SQVTM and ANQGSEA. The CDR3 has 16 amino acids. V lost 4 bases, J lost 6 bases, and 24 bases lay in between. In DNA, the CDR3 is TGCAGCGTTGTAGAAGACACGGGACACCCTTTTGATGGCTACACCTTC. It translates to CSVVEDTGHPFDGYTF.

The J gene is TRBJ1-1, the V gene TRBV4-3; no clear D gene. The ends were cut back, 2 bases at V and 1 base at J, with 14 bases in the middle. CDR1 is LGHNA and CDR2 is YSLEER in the germline V gene. The CDR3 covers 16 residues. The CDR3 sequence: CASSQSVTTPNTEAFF. The CDR3 nucleotides read TGCGCCAGCAGCCAATCCGTGACAACTCCGAACACTGAAGCTTTCTTT.

There are many counts of this clonotype. CDR3 sequence reads: CSVVGDQETQYF. CDR3 DNA: TGCAGCGTTGTAGGAGATCAAGAGACCCAGTACTTC. The J gene is TRBJ2-5, the V gene TRBV29-1; D not resolved. V shed 4 bases and J shed 2 bases, with 8 bases lying between them. This CDR3 contains 12 residues. Per the germline V gene, CDR1 is SQVTM and CDR2 is ANQGSEA.

V usage is TRBV28 and J usage is TRBJ2-3; 9 nucleotides line up with TRBD1. The V segment lost 6 bases and the J segment 2 bases; nucleotides outside the gene matches: 3. This CDR3 has 14 amino acids. Germline V CDR1 and CDR2: MDHEN, SYDVKM. The CDR3 DNA reads as TGTGCCAGCAGCGGGACAGGGATCACAGATACGCAGTATTTT. Translating gives CASSGTGITDTQYF.

V gene TRBV20-1 combines with J gene TRBJ2-2; TRBD1 aligns across 8 bases. Germline CDR1 DFQATT, CDR2 SNEGSKA (reference sequence). The CDR3 runs to 15 residues. J was trimmed by 2 bases and V by 5 bases; bases with no gene match: 7. This CDR3 reads CSAPGQGLNTGELFF. The CDR3 nucleotides read TGCAGTGCTCCCGGACAGGGCCTTAACACCGGGGAGCTGTTTTTT.

This clonotype was seen more than once but under ten times. The chain carries TRBV9 and TRBJ2-2; 10 bases fit TRBD2. CDR3 length: 17 amino acids. Germline CDR1 is SGDLS and CDR2 is YYNGEE. With V trimmed by 4 bases and J by 6 bases, 12 bases remained unmatched. CDR3 sequence (DNA): TGTGCCAGCAGCCCGTGGCTAGCGGGAGCGGTGTCCGGGGAGCTGTTTTTT. Its translation is CASSPWLAGAVSGELFF.

This clonotype was observed at least ten times. The CDR3 DNA reads TGCAGTGCAACCTCCGGGACTAGCGGAGACAACGAGCAGTACTTC. Its protein product is CSATSGTSGDNEQYF. The chain has TRBV20-1 and TRBJ2-7, with 11 nucleotides matching TRBD2. The germline V gene has CDR1 DFQATT and CDR2 SNEGSKA (reference sequence). With 6 bases clipped from V and 5 bases from J, the junction kept 12 bases outside the gene matches. CDR3 length: 15 residues.

This clonotype was counted at least ten times. The rearrangement links TRBV6-5 to TRBJ1-4; TRBD1 agrees at 7 bases. This CDR3 region has 18 residues. V dropped 0 bases and J dropped 6; count of bases not matched to a gene: 13. Germline V CDR1 and CDR2: MNHEY, SVGAGI. CDR3 region: CASSYSSLTTGQYEKLFF. Here the CDR3 DNA reads TGTGCCAGCAGTTACTCGAGTCTAACGACGGGACAGTATGAAAAACTGTTTTTT.

The sample holds many counts of this clonotype. V gene TRBV6-1 combines with J gene TRBJ1-6; D might be TRBD1 (5 bases). Trimming stripped 7 bases from V and 10 bases from J, with 17 bases between. The CDR3 loop spans 14 amino acids. Germline CDR1 is MNHNS and CDR2 is SASEGT. Here the CDR3 reads CASKDGHNWSPLHF. In nucleotides, the CDR3 is TGTGCCAGCAAGGACGGACATAATTGGTCACCCCTCCACTTT.

V is TRBV15 and J is TRBJ2-7; 8 bases agree with TRBD2. CDR1 is LNHNV and CDR2 is YYDKDF in the germline V gene (reference sequence). Trimming at V came to 5 bases and at J to 0 bases, leaving 12 bases not matched to a gene. The CDR3 runs 17 residues. The CDR3 DNA sequence: TGTGCCACCAGCTATCCCCCGCCTAGCGGGCCCTCCTACGAGCAGTACTTC. Translating it yields CATSYPPPSGPSYEQYF.

This clonotype was detected many times. This sequence joins TRBV6-5 and TRBJ1-5; 8 bases map to TRBD1. The CDR3 covers 14 residues. Per germline, CDR1 MNHEY and CDR2 SVGAGI. V lost 6 bases and J lost 6; bases outside the gene matches: 7. The CDR3 DNA reads as TGTGCCAGCAGCTACGGACAGGGTGGTCAGCCCCAGCATTTT. This translates into CASSYGQGGQPQHF.